Sequencing of this T cell receptor beta chain was carried out in a study of blood T cells in healthy people across ages. Primers used in a second PCR of roughly 7 to 12 cycles were a sample-barcoded 5' primer and a J-beta primer mix. TCRdb reprocessed the 5' RACE reads with MiXCR, giving one entry per CDR3 protein. The data contain around 670,000 distinct CDR3 sequences, 25% to 30% of them singletons. Concerning this clonotype itself: The junction does not match germline at one end; this may be a read error.

The CDR3 is 15 residues long. The germline gives CDR1 SQVTM, CDR2 ANQGSEA. The clonotype comes from a woman older than 75 in good health. The gene calls are TRBV29-1 and TRBJ1-2, with unresolved D. Sequenced input: blood. For the CDR3, the DNA is TGCAGCGTTGAGACCCCCAATCGGGGTAACTGTGGCTACACCTTC. Its translation: CSVETPNRGNCGYTF. The full variable domain, with the rest looked up from reference TRBV29-1 and TRBJ1-2, is SAVISQKPSRDICQRGTSLTIQCQVDSQVTMMFWYRQQPGQSLTLIATANQGSEATYESGFVIDKFPISRPNLTFSTLTVSNMSPEDSSIYLCSVETPNRGNCGYTFGSGTRLTVV.